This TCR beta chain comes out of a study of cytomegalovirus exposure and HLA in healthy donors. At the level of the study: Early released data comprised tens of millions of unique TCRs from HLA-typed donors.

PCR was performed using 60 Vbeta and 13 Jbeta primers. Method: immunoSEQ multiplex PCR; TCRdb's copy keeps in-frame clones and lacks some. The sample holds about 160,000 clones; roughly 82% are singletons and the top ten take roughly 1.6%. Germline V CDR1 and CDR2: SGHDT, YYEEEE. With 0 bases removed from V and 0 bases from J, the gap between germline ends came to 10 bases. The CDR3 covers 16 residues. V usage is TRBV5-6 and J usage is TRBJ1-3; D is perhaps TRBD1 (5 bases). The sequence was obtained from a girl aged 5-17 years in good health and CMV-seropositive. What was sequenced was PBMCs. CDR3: CASSLASGPSGNTIYF. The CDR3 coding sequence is TGTGCCAGCAGCTTGGCCTCAGGGCCCTCTGGAAACACCATATATTTT.